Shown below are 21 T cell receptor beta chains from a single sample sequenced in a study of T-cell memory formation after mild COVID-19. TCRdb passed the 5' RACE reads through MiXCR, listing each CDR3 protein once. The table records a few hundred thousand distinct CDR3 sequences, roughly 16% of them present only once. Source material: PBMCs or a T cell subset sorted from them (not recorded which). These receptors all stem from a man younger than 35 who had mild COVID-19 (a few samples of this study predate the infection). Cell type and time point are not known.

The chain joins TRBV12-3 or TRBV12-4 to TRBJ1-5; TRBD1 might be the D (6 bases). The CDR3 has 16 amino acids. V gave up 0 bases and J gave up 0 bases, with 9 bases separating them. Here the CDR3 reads CASSLARGASNQPQHF. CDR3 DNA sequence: TGTGCCAGCAGTTTAGCCCGGGGGGCTAGCAATCAGCCCCAGCATTTT.

CDR3 loop: CASSPGGGANEQFF. The CDR3 DNA reads as TGTGCCAGCAGCCCCGGCGGGGGGGCGAATGAGCAGTTCTTC. The chain has TRBV7-2 and TRBJ2-1; 9 bases fit TRBD2. With V trimmed by 5 bases and J by 7 bases, 6 bases remained unmatched. Germline lookup yields CDR1 SGHTA and CDR2 FQGNSA. The CDR3 is 14 residues long.

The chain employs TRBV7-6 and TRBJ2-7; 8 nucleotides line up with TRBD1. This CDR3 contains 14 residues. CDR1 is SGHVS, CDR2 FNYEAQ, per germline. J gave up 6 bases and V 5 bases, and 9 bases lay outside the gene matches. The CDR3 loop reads CASSRDRKAGEQYF. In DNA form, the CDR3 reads TGTGCCAGCAGCCGGGACAGGAAGGCGGGCGAGCAGTACTTC.

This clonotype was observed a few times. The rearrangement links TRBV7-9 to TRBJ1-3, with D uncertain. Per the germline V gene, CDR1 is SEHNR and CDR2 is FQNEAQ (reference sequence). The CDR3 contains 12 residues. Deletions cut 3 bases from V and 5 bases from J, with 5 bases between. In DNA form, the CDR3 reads TGTGCCAGCAGCTTTGCCCGAAACACCATATATTTT. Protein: CASSFARNTIYF. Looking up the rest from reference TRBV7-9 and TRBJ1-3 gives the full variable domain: DTGVSQNPRHKITKRGQNVTFRCDPISEHNRLYWYRQTLGQGPEFLTYFQNEAQLEKSRLLSDRFSAERPKGSFSTLEIQRTEQGDSAMYLCASSFARNTIYFGEGSWLTVV.

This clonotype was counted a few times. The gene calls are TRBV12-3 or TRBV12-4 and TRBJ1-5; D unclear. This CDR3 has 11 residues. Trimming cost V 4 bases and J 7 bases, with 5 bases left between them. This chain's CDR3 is CASSSGQPQHF. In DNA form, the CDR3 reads TGTGCCAGCAGTTCGGGACAGCCCCAGCATTTT.

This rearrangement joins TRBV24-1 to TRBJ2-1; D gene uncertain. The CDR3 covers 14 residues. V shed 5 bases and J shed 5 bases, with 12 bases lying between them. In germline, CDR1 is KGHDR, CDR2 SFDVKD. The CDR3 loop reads CATSVGYPNNEQFF. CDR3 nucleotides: TGTGCCACCAGTGTAGGTTACCCGAACAATGAGCAGTTCTTC.

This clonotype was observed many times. The CDR3 loop is CASTPGTPKGETQYF. DNA for the CDR3: TGCGCCAGCACCCCGGGGACACCAAAGGGAGAGACCCAGTACTTC. V and J are TRBV5-1 and TRBJ2-5; a possible D gene is TRBD1 (6 bases). Trimming stripped 6 bases from V and 4 bases from J, with 19 bases between. The CDR3 runs to 15 residues. Germline values: CDR1 SGHRS, CDR2 YFSETQ.

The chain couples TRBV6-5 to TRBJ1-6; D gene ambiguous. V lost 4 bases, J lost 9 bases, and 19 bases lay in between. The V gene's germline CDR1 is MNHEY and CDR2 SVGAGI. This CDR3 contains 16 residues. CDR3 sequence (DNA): TGTGCCAGCAGTTTTATGGGAGCTTTATCCGGTTCACCCCTCCACTTT. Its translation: CASSFMGALSGSPLHF.

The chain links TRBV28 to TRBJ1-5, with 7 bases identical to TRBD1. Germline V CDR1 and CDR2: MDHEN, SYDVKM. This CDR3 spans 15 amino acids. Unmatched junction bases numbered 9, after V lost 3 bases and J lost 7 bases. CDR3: CASSFRDSGTQPQHF. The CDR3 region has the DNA TGTGCCAGCAGTTTCCGGGACAGCGGTACCCAGCCCCAGCATTTT.

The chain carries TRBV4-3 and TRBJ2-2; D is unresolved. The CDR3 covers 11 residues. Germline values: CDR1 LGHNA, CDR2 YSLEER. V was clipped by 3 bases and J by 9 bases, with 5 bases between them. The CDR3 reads CASSHGWELFF. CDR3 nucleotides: TGCGCCAGCAGCCATGGGTGGGAGCTGTTTTTT.

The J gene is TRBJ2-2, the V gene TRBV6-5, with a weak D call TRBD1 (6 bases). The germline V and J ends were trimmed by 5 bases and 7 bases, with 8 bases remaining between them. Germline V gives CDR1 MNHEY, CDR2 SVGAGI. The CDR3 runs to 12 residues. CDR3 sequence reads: CASSHRVGELFF. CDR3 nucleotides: TGTGCCAGCAGTCACAGGGTCGGGGAGCTGTTTTTT.

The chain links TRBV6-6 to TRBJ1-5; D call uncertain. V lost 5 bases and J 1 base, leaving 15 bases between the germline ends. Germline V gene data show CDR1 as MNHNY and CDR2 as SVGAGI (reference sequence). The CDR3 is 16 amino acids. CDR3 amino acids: CASSTQTIGSNQPQHF. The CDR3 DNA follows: TGTGCCAGCAGTACTCAGACCATTGGGAGCAATCAGCCCCAGCATTTT.

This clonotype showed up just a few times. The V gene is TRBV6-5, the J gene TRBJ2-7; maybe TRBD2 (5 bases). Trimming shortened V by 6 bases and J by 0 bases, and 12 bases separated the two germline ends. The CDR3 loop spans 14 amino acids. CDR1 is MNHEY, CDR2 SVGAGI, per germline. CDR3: CASRRERDSYEQYF. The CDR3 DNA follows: TGTGCCAGCAGGAGGGAACGGGACTCCTACGAGCAGTACTTC.

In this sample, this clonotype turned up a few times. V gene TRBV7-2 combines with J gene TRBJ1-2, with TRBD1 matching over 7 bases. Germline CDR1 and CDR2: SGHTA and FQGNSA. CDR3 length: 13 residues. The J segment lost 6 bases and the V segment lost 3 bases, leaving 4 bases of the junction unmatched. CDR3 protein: CASSLDRRNGYTF. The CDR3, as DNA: TGTGCCAGCAGCTTGGACAGGAGGAATGGCTACACCTTC.

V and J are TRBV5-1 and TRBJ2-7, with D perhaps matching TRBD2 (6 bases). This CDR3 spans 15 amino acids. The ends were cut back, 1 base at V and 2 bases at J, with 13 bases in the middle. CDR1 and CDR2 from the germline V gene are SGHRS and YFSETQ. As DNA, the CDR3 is TGCGCCAGCAGCTTGTCCCCCCCGGGAGCCTACGAGCAGTACGTC. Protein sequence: CASSLSPPGAYEQYV.

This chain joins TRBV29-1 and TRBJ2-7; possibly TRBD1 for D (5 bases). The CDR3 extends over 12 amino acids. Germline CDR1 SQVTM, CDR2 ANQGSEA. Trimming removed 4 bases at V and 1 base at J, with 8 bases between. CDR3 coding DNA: TGCAGCGTTGTAGACAGATCCTACGAGCAGTACTTC. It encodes CSVVDRSYEQYF.

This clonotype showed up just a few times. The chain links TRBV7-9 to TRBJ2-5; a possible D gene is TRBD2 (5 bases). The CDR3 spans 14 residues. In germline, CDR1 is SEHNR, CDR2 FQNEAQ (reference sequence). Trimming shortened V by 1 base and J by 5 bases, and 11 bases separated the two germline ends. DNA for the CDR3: TGTGCCAGCAGCTTAGGATACGGGGAGGAGACCCAGTACTTC. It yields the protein CASSLGYGEETQYF.

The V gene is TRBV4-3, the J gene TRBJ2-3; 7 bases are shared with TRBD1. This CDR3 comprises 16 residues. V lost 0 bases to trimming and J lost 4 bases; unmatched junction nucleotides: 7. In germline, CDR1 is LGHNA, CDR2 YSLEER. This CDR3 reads CASSQDFRGGADTQYF. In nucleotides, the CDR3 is TGCGCCAGCAGCCAAGATTTTCGAGGGGGCGCAGATACGCAGTATTTT.

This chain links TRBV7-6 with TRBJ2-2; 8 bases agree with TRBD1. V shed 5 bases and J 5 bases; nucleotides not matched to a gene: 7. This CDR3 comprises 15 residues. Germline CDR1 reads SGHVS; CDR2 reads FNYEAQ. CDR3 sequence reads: CASSPGQGATGELFF. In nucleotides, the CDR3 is TGTGCCAGCAGCCCCGGACAGGGTGCTACCGGGGAGCTGTTTTTT.

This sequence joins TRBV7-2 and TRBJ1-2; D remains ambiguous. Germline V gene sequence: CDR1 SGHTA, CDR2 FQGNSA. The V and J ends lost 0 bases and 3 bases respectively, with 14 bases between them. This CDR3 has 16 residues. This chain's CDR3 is CASSLATLTQDYGYTF. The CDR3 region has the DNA TGTGCCAGCAGCTTAGCTACTCTTACGCAGGACTATGGCTACACCTTC.

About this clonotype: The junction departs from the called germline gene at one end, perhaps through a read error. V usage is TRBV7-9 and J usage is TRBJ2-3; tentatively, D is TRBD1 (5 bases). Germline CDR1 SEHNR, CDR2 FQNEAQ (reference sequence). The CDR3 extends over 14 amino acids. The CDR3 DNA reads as TGTGACAGCAGCTTGAAGGGGCCGCCAGATACGCAGTATTTT. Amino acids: CDSSLKGPPDTQYF.